The 8 T cell receptor beta chains below all came from one sample that was sequenced in a study of T cells in Graves' hyperthyroidism and ophthalmopathy. TCR beta CDR3 region amplification was performed from RNA transcripts. The TCR CDR3 first-round RT-PCR relied on the HTBI primer set. TCRdb re-derived calls from the multiplex PCR reads in MiXCR, one entry per CDR3 protein. The table lists around 530,000 distinct CDR3 sequences, about 15% of them singletons. The sample comprised blood. Receptor source: a woman under 30 with Graves' ophthalmopathy.

In this sample, this clonotype turned up many times. The CDR3 reads CSARVLVAGAREQFF. For the CDR3, the DNA is TGCAGTGCTAGAGTTTTGGTCGCGGGAGCTCGTGAGCAGTTCTTC. This chain links TRBV20-1 with TRBJ2-1; the match to TRBD2 covers 7 bases. CDR3 length equals 15 residues. With V trimmed by 1 base and J by 9 bases, 12 bases remained unmatched. From germline, CDR1 is DFQATT and CDR2 SNEGSKA (reference sequence).

The CDR3 sequence: CASSPTLGGTSGIQETQYF. Here the CDR3 DNA reads TGCGCCAGCAGCCCGACCCTCGGAGGGACTAGCGGGATTCAAGAGACCCAGTACTTC. The genes are TRBV5-1 and TRBJ2-5; 13 bases are a match to TRBD2. The CDR3 covers 19 residues. Germline V lookup: CDR1 SGHRS, CDR2 YFSETQ. Trimming at V came to 4 bases and at J to 2 bases, leaving 14 bases not matched to a gene.

The sample holds many counts of this clonotype. The chain is built from TRBV2 and TRBJ1-2; 7 nucleotides align to TRBD1. The length of the CDR3 is 16 residues. Germline CDR1 reads SNHLY; CDR2 reads FYNNEI. V was clipped by 5 bases and J by 2 bases; unmatched bases: 11. The DNA for the CDR3 is TGTGCCAGCAGTCCGTCCAGACAGGGATCGAACTATGGCTACACCTTC. Translating gives CASSPSRQGSNYGYTF.

CDR3 DNA sequence: TGTGCCAGCAGCTTAGGCTACGGGAGCGCCTACGAGCAGTACTTC. Translated: CASSLGYGSAYEQYF. The chain couples TRBV7-8 to TRBJ2-7; D may be TRBD2 (6 bases). Germline V gene sequence: CDR1 SGHVS, CDR2 FQNEAQ. V was pared by 1 base and J by 2 bases, with 12 bases between. This CDR3 spans 15 amino acids. Looking up the rest from reference TRBV7-8 and TRBJ2-7 gives the full variable domain: GAGVSQSPRYKVAKRGQDVALRCDPISGHVSLFWYQQALGQGPEFLTYFQNEAQLDKSGLPSDRFFAERPEGSVSTLKIQRTQQEDSAVYLCASSLGYGSAYEQYFGPGTRLTVT.

The V call is TRBV4-1, the J call TRBJ2-2, with 10 bases lining up with TRBD1. V was pared by 4 bases and J by 9 bases, with 5 bases of the junction left unmatched. CDR1 MGHRA and CDR2 YSYEKL come from the germline V gene. CDR3 length: 14 amino acids. The chain's CDR3 is CASSLQTGGRELFF. CDR3 bases: TGCGCCAGCAGCCTACAGACAGGGGGCAGGGAGCTGTTTTTT.

This clonotype was counted between two and nine times. The chain links TRBV6-2 or TRBV6-3 to TRBJ1-1; D is unresolved. The V end was cut by 0 bases, the J end by 0 bases, with 14 bases between. Germline CDR1 and CDR2: MNHEY and SVGEGT. The CDR3 runs 17 residues. The CDR3 loop reads CASSYSRGLVMNTEAFF. DNA for the CDR3: TGTGCCAGCAGTTACTCGAGAGGGCTTGTAATGAACACTGAAGCTTTCTTT.

This clonotype was seen at least ten times. J is TRBJ2-1 and V is TRBV28, with 7 bases that match TRBD2. The CDR3 is 15 amino acids. Trimming cost V 2 bases and J 5 bases; bases outside gene matches: 6. CDR1 and CDR2 from the germline V gene are MDHEN and SYDVKM. CDR3 sequence: CASSLDTSANNEQFF. Here the CDR3 DNA reads TGTGCCAGCAGTTTAGATACTAGCGCCAACAATGAGCAGTTCTTC.

This clonotype was detected ten times or more. For the CDR3, the DNA is TGTGCCAGCAGCACACTAGCGGGTGAGCAGTTCTTC. This codes for CASSTLAGEQFF. This chain connects TRBV28 to TRBJ2-1; 9 nucleotides line up with TRBD2. The germline V gene encodes CDR1 MDHEN and CDR2 SYDVKM. This CDR3 region has 12 residues. Trimming took 6 bases from V and 9 from J; bases not matched to a gene: 3.